The 30 T cell receptor beta chains presented below share a single source sample, sequenced in a study of cytomegalovirus exposure and HLA in healthy donors. The PCR used 60 Vbeta and 13 Jbeta primers. Clones were read by immunoSEQ multiplex PCR, and TCRdb kept only the in-frame ones, dropping some. The sample lists 150,000 to 180,000 clones, 74% occurring once. Sequencing used PBMCs. The receptors derive from a man aged 25 to 40 in good health and CMV-seronegative.

The chain links TRBV19 to TRBJ1-5; TRBD1 matches 10 bases. The CDR3 is 14 amino acids. Trimming at V came to 1 base and at J to 11 bases, leaving 5 bases not matched to a gene. In germline, CDR1 is LNHDA, CDR2 SQIVND (reference sequence). This CDR3 reads CASSIGGQGEAQHF. The CDR3 DNA reads TGTGCCAGTAGTATAGGCGGACAGGGGGAAGCCCAGCATTTT. Full variable domain (outside the CDR3, taken from reference TRBV19 and TRBJ1-5): DGGITQSPKYLFRKEGQNVTLSCEQNLNHDAMYWYRQDPGQGLRLIYYSQIVNDFQKGDIAEGYSVSREKKESFPLTVTSAQKNPTAFYLCASSIGGQGEAQHFGDGTRLSIL.

V is TRBV5-4 and J is TRBJ2-7, with D uncertain. Trimming removed 5 bases from V and 7 bases from J, with 28 bases in between. The CDR3 runs 17 residues. Germline loops: CDR1 SGHNT, CDR2 YYREEE (reference sequence). The CDR3 nucleotides are TGTGCCAGCAGACAGCAGAAGGTTCTGTCGGCTCCTCGGGAGCAGTACTTC. Translated, it gives CASRQQKVLSAPREQYF. Combining the CDR3 with reference TRBV5-4 and TRBJ2-7 gives the whole variable domain ETGVTQSPTHLIKTRGQQVTLRCSSQSGHNTVSWYQQALGQGPQFIFQYYREEENGRGNFPPRFSGLQFPNYSSELNVNALELDDSALYLCASRQQKVLSAPREQYFGPGTRLTVT.

The chain joins TRBV7-2 to TRBJ1-1; D not resolved. Deletions cut 1 base from V and 5 bases from J, with 2 bases between. Germline-derived CDR1 and CDR2 are SGHTA and FQGNSA. The CDR3 extends over 11 amino acids. CDR3 sequence (DNA): TGTGCCAGCAGCTTAGTAACTGAAGCTTTCTTT. This translates into CASSLVTEAFF.

This rearrangement joins TRBV18 to TRBJ1-1; D is perhaps TRBD1 (5 bases). CDR3 length: 14 residues. Trimming removed 3 bases from V and 1 base from J, with 9 bases in between. Germline-derived CDR1 and CDR2 are KGHSH and LQKENI. CDR3 DNA: TGTGCCAGCTCACCGGCCGGGGGGAACACTGAAGCTTTCTTT. Amino acids: CASSPAGGNTEAFF.

The chain joins TRBV7-2 to TRBJ2-7; 9 bases are shared with TRBD1. CDR1 SGHTA and CDR2 FQGNSA come from the germline V gene. Trimming removed 2 bases from V and 0 bases from J; junction bases left unmatched: 5. The CDR3 totals 16 residues. CDR3 nucleotide sequence: TGTGCCAGCAGCTTATCCTGGGACAGGGCCTCCTACGAGCAGTACTTC. It codes for CASSLSWDRASYEQYF.

V and J are TRBV5-1 and TRBJ2-3; 9 bases line up with TRBD2. Germline CDR1 is SGHRS and CDR2 is YFSETQ. This CDR3 is built from 15 residues. With 4 bases clipped from V and 3 bases from J, the junction kept 6 bases outside the gene matches. DNA of the CDR3: TGCGCCAGCAGCCCGGCGGGGGGGCCGACAGATACGCAGTATTTT. Residues: CASSPAGGPTDTQYF.

The chain combines TRBV28 with TRBJ2-1; a possible D gene is TRBD1 (5 bases). Germline values: CDR1 MDHEN, CDR2 SYDVKM. Trimming removed 2 bases at V and 10 bases at J, with 12 bases between. The CDR3 spans 13 residues. DNA for the CDR3: TGTGCCAGCAGTTTAGAACAGCCAGGGGAGCAGTTCTTC. Amino acid sequence: CASSLEQPGEQFF.

This clone showed up just once. The chain is built from TRBV7-9 and TRBJ2-1; TRBD2 aligns across 8 bases. The CDR3 is 14 residues long. Trimming at V came to 4 bases and at J to 7 bases, leaving 6 bases not matched to a gene. Germline CDR1 and CDR2: SEHNR and FQNEAQ (reference sequence). The CDR3 region is CASSSWSGGNEQFF. CDR3 nucleotide sequence: TGTGCCAGCAGCTCTTGGTCGGGGGGGAATGAGCAGTTCTTC.

This clone was counted once. The chain couples TRBV7-6 to TRBJ1-6; D is ambiguous. Between the trimmed V and J ends, which lost 5 bases and 14 bases, there was a span of 16 bases. CDR1 and CDR2 (germline): SGHVS, FNYEAQ. This CDR3 is 13 amino acids long. The CDR3 region has the DNA TGTGCCAGCAGCCCCCATGCGGGCAGCACCCTCCACTTT. Its translation: CASSPHAGSTLHF.

The chain has TRBV7-8 and TRBJ2-7; the D gene is possibly TRBD2 (6 bases). The V end lost 5 bases, the J end lost 2 bases, and 16 bases lay between the germline ends. The CDR3 covers 15 residues. Germline V gene lookup returns CDR1 SGHVS and CDR2 FQNEAQ. CDR3 amino acids: CASSQTGLITYEQYF. The CDR3 region has the DNA TGTGCCAGCAGCCAGACGGGACTGATTACCTACGAGCAGTACTTC.

This sequence joins TRBV6-5 and TRBJ2-5; D gene uncertain. CDR3 length equals 12 residues. Trimming took off 10 bases at V and 5 bases at J, with 14 bases between the two ends. CDR1 is MNHEY and CDR2 is SVGAGI in the germline V gene. The CDR3 region has the DNA TGTGCCACCACAACGACTGGGGAGACCCAGTACTTC. Translated, it gives CATTTTGETQYF.

V usage is TRBV10-3 and J usage is TRBJ2-5; 7 bases fit TRBD2. Germline values: CDR1 ENHRY, CDR2 SYGVKD. The ends lost 11 bases at V and 4 bases at J; junction bases unmatched: 10. The CDR3 contains 13 residues. CDR3 protein: CAAGGGVGETQYF. The DNA of the CDR3 is TGTGCCGCCGGCGGGGGAGTGGGAGAGACCCAGTACTTC.

This clone was counted between two and nine times. This rearrangement joins TRBV14 to TRBJ2-7; possible D gene TRBD1, 5 bases. Germline CDR1 reads SGHDN; CDR2 reads FVKESK. The CDR3 extends over 13 amino acids. The V gene lost 4 bases and the J gene lost 1 base, with 8 bases spanning the gap. Here the CDR3 reads CASSRQGSYEQYF. The CDR3 nucleotides are TGTGCCAGCAGCCGGCAGGGATCCTACGAGCAGTACTTC.

The chain is built from TRBV5-4 and TRBJ2-7; the D gene is possibly TRBD2 (6 bases). V shed 4 bases and J shed 7 bases, with 12 bases lying between them. From germline, CDR1 is SGHNT and CDR2 YYREEE (reference sequence). CDR3 length: 12 amino acids. CDR3 region: CASSELAGEQYF. For the CDR3, the DNA is TGTGCCAGCAGCGAACTAGCCGGTGAGCAGTACTTC.

The CDR3 loop is CASSFSWDRLNTEAFF. For the CDR3, the DNA is TGTGCCAGCAGCTTCTCTTGGGACAGACTGAACACTGAAGCTTTCTTT. The chain employs TRBV5-6 and TRBJ1-1; TRBD1 aligns across 7 bases. V gave up 2 bases and J gave up 0 bases; unmatched junction bases: 7. Germline V gives CDR1 SGHDT, CDR2 YYEEEE. This CDR3 spans 16 amino acids.

The chain employs TRBV7-9 and TRBJ2-1; the D is unclear. V lost 4 bases to trimming and J lost 9 bases, with 10 bases between them. The germline V gene encodes CDR1 SEHNR and CDR2 FQNEAQ (reference sequence). The CDR3 runs to 12 residues. In DNA, the CDR3 is TGTGCCAGCAGCTCCGAGCGACGTGAGCAGTTCTTC. Translated: CASSSERREQFF. Using reference TRBV7-9 and TRBJ2-1 for the parts outside the CDR3, the full variable domain is DTGVSQNPRHKITKRGQNVTFRCDPISEHNRLYWYRQTLGQGPEFLTYFQNEAQLEKSRLLSDRFSAERPKGSFSTLEIQRTEQGDSAMYLCASSSERREQFFGPGTRLTVL.

This clone was seen once. The chain joins TRBV5-1 to TRBJ2-5; no firm D call. The ends were cut back, 1 base at V and 2 bases at J, with 9 bases in the middle. CDR3 length: 14 amino acids. Germline-derived CDR1 and CDR2 are SGHRS and YFSETQ. The CDR3 DNA is TGCGCCAGCAGCTTGATCGGAGATCAAGAGACCCAGTACTTC. This encodes CASSLIGDQETQYF.

The chain links TRBV29-1 to TRBJ2-5; 8 bases map to TRBD1. The J call could be wrong; TRBJ2-7 is a better fit for the DNA end. The CDR3 runs 13 residues. Per the germline V gene, CDR1 is SQVTM and CDR2 is ANQGSEA. CDR3 in DNA: TGCAGCGTTGGAGGGGACAGGTTTCGCGAGCAGTACTTC. It specifies CSVGGDRFREQYF.

The chain employs TRBV28 and TRBJ1-1; the match to TRBD1 covers 9 bases. The V gene's germline CDR1 is MDHEN and CDR2 SYDVKM. J was trimmed by 2 bases and V by 6 bases; bases with no gene match: 4. The CDR3 has 14 amino acids. The CDR3 spells CASRTGGLNTEAFF. DNA for the CDR3: TGTGCCAGCAGAACAGGGGGCTTAAACACTGAAGCTTTCTTT. Supplemented by reference TRBV28 and TRBJ1-1, the full variable domain reads DVKVTQSSRYLVKRTGEKVFLECVQDMDHENMFWYRQDPGLGLRLIYFSYDVKMKEKGDIPEGYSVSREKKERFSLILESASTNQTSMYLCASRTGGLNTEAFFGQGTRLTVV.

CDR3 sequence: CASSQGTGGPGRELFF. Written as DNA, the CDR3 is TGTGCCAGCAGCCAAGGAACGGGGGGCCCCGGGCGGGAGCTGTTTTTT. This chain uses TRBV5-4 with TRBJ2-2, with D perhaps matching TRBD2 (7 bases). V shed 4 bases and J shed 9 bases, with 22 bases lying between them. Germline values: CDR1 SGHNT, CDR2 YYREEE (reference sequence). The CDR3 has 16 residues.

The chain recombines TRBV30 with TRBJ1-3; the match to TRBD1 covers 8 bases. V shed 4 bases, J shed 2 bases, and the junction held 1 base outside the gene matches. CDR1 and CDR2 (germline): GTSNPN, SVGIG (reference sequence). The CDR3 loop spans 13 amino acids. The CDR3 nucleotides read TGTGCCTGGACGACAGGGGCTGGAAACACCATATATTTT. Its translation is CAWTTGAGNTIYF.

This clone was observed a handful of times. This chain connects TRBV14 to TRBJ1-2; D is unclear. The V gene lost 3 bases and the J gene lost 4 bases, with 12 bases spanning the gap. Per the germline V gene, CDR1 is SGHDN and CDR2 is FVKESK. The CDR3 length is 14 residues. The CDR3 here is CASSQGVSGYGYTF. The CDR3 DNA is TGTGCCAGCAGCCAGGGAGTCAGCGGCTATGGCTACACCTTC.

The V and J genes are TRBV27 and TRBJ2-5, with D tentatively TRBD2 (6 bases). The CDR3 runs to 15 residues. The V end lost 6 bases, the J end lost 4 bases, and 18 bases lay between the germline ends. Germline CDR1 MNHEY, CDR2 SMNVEV (reference sequence). CDR3 DNA: TGTGCCAGCAGGGGGCTCCTCGGGGGTGGAGAGACCCAGTACTTC. Translating it yields CASRGLLGGGETQYF.

The V gene is TRBV9, the J gene TRBJ2-1, with 7 positions matching TRBD1. This CDR3 comprises 16 residues. Germline V gene sequence: CDR1 SGDLS, CDR2 YYNGEE. The V gene end was trimmed by 3 bases and the J gene end by 8 bases; junction bases not matched to a gene: 14. The CDR3 loop reads CASSGGVSTGQDEQFF. CDR3 sequence (DNA): TGTGCCAGCAGCGGAGGGGTTTCGACAGGGCAAGATGAGCAGTTCTTC.

This chain links TRBV19 with TRBJ2-1, with unresolved D. This CDR3 spans 14 amino acids. From germline, CDR1 is LNHDA and CDR2 SQIVND (reference sequence). V lost 3 bases and J lost 6, with 12 bases in between. CDR3: CASSMSSRPNEQFF. CDR3 DNA: TGTGCCAGTAGTATGTCTTCCAGGCCCAATGAGCAGTTCTTC.

This clone was detected once. This chain uses TRBV2 with TRBJ2-1; a possible D gene is TRBD1 (5 bases). This CDR3 is built from 15 residues. The V gene lost 3 bases and the J gene lost 0 bases, with 9 bases spanning the gap. Germline V lookup: CDR1 SNHLY, CDR2 FYNNEI. The CDR3 DNA reads TGTGCCAGCAGTGACAGGGCGAGCTCCTACAATGAGCAGTTCTTC. Protein sequence: CASSDRASSYNEQFF.

This chain uses TRBV15 with TRBJ1-2, with D maybe TRBD1 (5 bases). The CDR3 has 14 amino acids. The germline gives CDR1 LNHNV, CDR2 YYDKDF (reference sequence). Trimming took 6 bases from V and 8 from J, leaving 19 bases between them. The CDR3 is CATSGAVVSYGYTF. The CDR3 DNA sequence: TGTGCCACCAGTGGGGCGGTGGTATCCTACGGCTACACCTTC.

This clone is a singleton in its sample. One end of the junction does not line up with germline, which may come from a read error. The CDR3 reads CASSAGTLDTEGYPF. The CDR3, as DNA: TGTGCCAGCAGTGCCGGGACCCTCGACACGGAGGGCTACCCCTTC. The chain joins TRBV28 to TRBJ1-2; tentatively, D is TRBD1 (5 bases). CDR1 is MDHEN and CDR2 is SYDVKM in the germline V gene. This CDR3 spans 15 amino acids.

The gene calls are TRBV5-6 and TRBJ2-2, with D maybe TRBD2 (5 bases). This CDR3 has 13 amino acids. CDR1 is SGHDT, CDR2 YYEEEE, per germline. The V end lost 3 bases, the J end lost 4 bases, and 7 bases lay between the germline ends. The DNA of the CDR3 is TGTGCCAGCAGCTGGACTTCCACCGGGGAGCTGTTTTTT. This gives the protein CASSWTSTGELFF.

V is TRBV7-8 and J is TRBJ1-5, with D uncertain. Germline CDR1 is SGHVS and CDR2 is FQNEAQ. V gave up 6 bases and J gave up 0 bases, with 3 bases separating them. The CDR3 has 12 amino acids. The CDR3 loop reads CASSNSNQPQHF. The CDR3 DNA sequence: TGTGCCAGCAGTAATAGCAATCAGCCCCAGCATTTT. Based on the CDR3 plus reference TRBV7-8 and TRBJ1-5, the full variable domain is GAGVSQSPRYKVAKRGQDVALRCDPISGHVSLFWYQQALGQGPEFLTYFQNEAQLDKSGLPSDRFFAERPEGSVSTLKIQRTQQEDSAVYLCASSNSNQPQHFGDGTRLSIL.